These 18 T cell receptor beta chains share one sample of origin, sequenced in a study of shared T cell receptors in the human thymus. The table came from immunoSEQ multiplex PCR; TCRdb's copy has only in-frame clones and leaves some out. Among 720,000 or so clones listed, 80% to 90% were seen once. The same specimen was also included in a second study, on human thymus T cells.

Sequenced: thymocytes. The source is a girl in the first two years of life with a congenital heart defect.

V usage is TRBV28 and J usage is TRBJ2-1, with 11 bases aligning to TRBD2. Germline V gene data show CDR1 as MDHEN and CDR2 as SYDVKM. The CDR3 extends over 16 amino acids. V lost 5 bases, J lost 8 bases, and 11 bases stayed unmatched. The CDR3 bases are TGTGCCAGCAGTAAGGAAGTAGCGGGGGGGCGGCATGAGCAGTTCTTC. It encodes CASSKEVAGGRHEQFF.

J is TRBJ2-1 and V is TRBV5-6; D call uncertain. In germline, CDR1 is SGHDT, CDR2 YYEEEE. V shed 0 bases and J shed 1 base, with 5 bases lying between them. This CDR3 region has 14 residues. Written as DNA, the CDR3 is TGTGCCAGCAGCTTGGTAGTATCCTACAATGAGCAGTTCTTC. As protein: CASSLVVSYNEQFF.

The chain recombines TRBV6-1 with TRBJ1-1, with 10 bases that match TRBD1. This CDR3 has 13 amino acids. V lost 6 bases to trimming and J lost 5 bases; unmatched junction nucleotides: 3. CDR1 and CDR2 from the germline V gene are MNHNS and SASEGT. CDR3 sequence reads: CASSWDRGTEAFF. The CDR3 DNA reads as TGTGCCAGCAGCTGGGACAGGGGTACTGAAGCTTTCTTT.

V gene TRBV4-3 combines with J gene TRBJ2-7; 7 nucleotides agree with TRBD2. This CDR3 contains 16 residues. Losses at the gene ends were 1 base for V and 1 base for J; bases not matched to a gene: 7. CDR1 LGHNA and CDR2 YSLEER come from the germline V gene. CDR3 residues: CASSQGGGGRSYEQYF. The CDR3, as DNA: TGCGCCAGCAGCCAAGGAGGCGGGGGAAGATCCTACGAGCAGTACTTC.

J is TRBJ1-6 and V is TRBV28; D unclear. The CDR3 runs 16 residues. Trimming removed 6 bases at V and 0 bases at J, with 12 bases between. Germline V lookup: CDR1 MDHEN, CDR2 SYDVKM. The CDR3 here is CASRPRHSSYNSPLHF. The CDR3 DNA follows: TGTGCCAGCAGGCCCCGGCACAGCTCCTATAATTCACCCCTCCACTTT.

V gene TRBV4-1 combines with J gene TRBJ2-1; a possible D gene is TRBD1 (5 bases). There are 19 residues in the CDR3. V lost 1 base, J lost 0 bases, and 19 bases lay in between. Germline CDR1 and CDR2: MGHRA and YSYEKL. Here the CDR3 DNA reads TGCGCCAGCAGCCAAGTGGGGCGGACCTTTTTAAGCTCCTACAATGAGCAGTTCTTC. Encoded protein: CASSQVGRTFLSSYNEQFF.

The sample holds one count of this clone. The genes are TRBV19 and TRBJ1-2; 9 nucleotides agree with TRBD1. Per the germline V gene, CDR1 is LNHDA and CDR2 is SQIVND (reference sequence). The CDR3 spans 16 residues. Losses at the gene ends were 4 bases for V and 4 bases for J; bases not matched to a gene: 10. In DNA, the CDR3 is TGTGCCAGTAGTACTACCCTCGGGGGACAGGGCTATGGCTACACCTTC. Encoded protein: CASSTTLGGQGYGYTF.

In nucleotides, the CDR3 is TGTGCCAGCAGAGATCCTGGGCGTTTGTTGTACGAGCAGTACTTC. Its protein product is CASRDPGRLLYEQYF. The rearrangement links TRBV11-2 to TRBJ2-7; D remains ambiguous. The CDR3 totals 15 residues. Germline V gene lookup returns CDR1 SGHAT and CDR2 FQNNGV. V was clipped by 6 bases and J by 4 bases, with 19 bases between them.

The CDR3 loop is CASSRDRVHSNYGYTF. CDR3 DNA: TGTGCCAGTAGTAGGGACAGGGTCCACTCTAACTATGGCTACACCTTC. The rearrangement links TRBV19 to TRBJ1-2; TRBD1 matches at 9 bases. Germline-derived CDR1 and CDR2 are LNHDA and SQIVND (reference sequence). The CDR3 covers 16 residues. The V and J ends lost 4 bases and 0 bases, in that order; junction bases with no gene match: 6.

There are a few counts of this clone. This chain links TRBV14 with TRBJ2-5; D is perhaps TRBD1 (6 bases). The CDR3 runs 16 residues. Per germline, CDR1 SGHDN and CDR2 FVKESK. Trimming cost V 4 bases and J 4 bases, with 19 bases left between them. The CDR3 loop is CASSLRPGHYGETQYF. DNA of the CDR3: TGTGCCAGCAGCCTAAGACCGGGACACTACGGAGAGACCCAGTACTTC. Filled out from reference TRBV14 and TRBJ2-5, the complete variable domain reads EAGVTQFPSHSVIEKGQTVTLRCDPISGHDNLYWYRRVMGKEIKFLLHFVKESKQDESGMPNNRFLAERTGGTYSTLKVQPAELEDSGVYFCASSLRPGHYGETQYFGPGTRLLVL.

The J gene is TRBJ1-4, the V gene TRBV27, with D perhaps TRBD1 (6 bases). The CDR3 length is 15 residues. Germline V gene lookup returns CDR1 MNHEY and CDR2 SMNVEV (reference sequence). V lost 8 bases and J lost 5, with 18 bases in between. CDR3 loop: CASSYGQKGNEKLFF. The DNA for the CDR3 is TGTGCCAGCTCTTACGGACAGAAGGGAAATGAAAAACTGTTTTTT.

The chain carries TRBV4-1 and TRBJ2-7; D is possibly TRBD2 (5 bases). The CDR3 spans 13 residues. V was pared by 1 base and J by 6 bases, with 10 bases between. CDR1 is MGHRA, CDR2 YSYEKL, per germline. Here the CDR3 DNA reads TGCGCCAGCAGCCAAGTACGCGAGGGCGAGCAGTACTTC. Translation gives CASSQVREGEQYF.

This clone was recorded once. The junction differs from germline at one of its ends, possibly a read error. The gene calls are TRBV7-8 and TRBJ2-7; no definite D call. This CDR3 is built from 14 residues. Germline loops: CDR1 SGHVS, CDR2 FQNEAQ. Written as DNA, the CDR3 is TGTGCCAGCAGCTTAGCTGTATTTTCCCATGTTATAGCCTTC. It specifies CASSLAVFSHVIAF.

The chain joins TRBV6-1 to TRBJ2-1, with D hard to call. In germline, CDR1 is MNHNS, CDR2 SASEGT. CDR3 length: 14 residues. V dropped 7 bases and J dropped 6 bases, with 16 bases sitting between them. In DNA, the CDR3 is TGTGCCAGCACCCCTTCAGATATCTTCAATGAGCAGTTCTTC. This gives the protein CASTPSDIFNEQFF.

The V gene is TRBV9, the J gene TRBJ2-1, with 7 nucleotides matching TRBD2. This CDR3 has 17 amino acids. V lost 0 bases to trimming and J lost 8 bases; unmatched junction nucleotides: 14. Germline V gene lookup returns CDR1 SGDLS and CDR2 YYNGEE. CDR3 nucleotide sequence: TGTGCCAGCAGCGTAGCCCGGGGGGAGAAGGGGATGGATGAGCAGTTCTTC. Translation gives CASSVARGEKGMDEQFF.

The chain employs TRBV6-4 and TRBJ1-2; D is unclear. V was shortened by 0 bases and J by 0 bases, with 5 bases between the two germline ends. CDR3 size: 14 residues. Germline loops: CDR1 MRHNA, CDR2 SNTAGT. CDR3 coding DNA: TGTGCCAGCAGTGACTCGCGTGCTAACTATGGCTACACCTTC. Its translation is CASSDSRANYGYTF.

The chain employs TRBV2 and TRBJ2-1; TRBD2 is a possible D gene (6 bases). The germline gives CDR1 SNHLY, CDR2 FYNNEI. The CDR3 length is 15 residues. Trimming took off 0 bases at V and 3 bases at J, with 9 bases between the two ends. The CDR3 loop reads CASSEAGGDYNEQFF. In DNA, the CDR3 is TGTGCCAGCAGTGAAGCTGGAGGGGACTACAATGAGCAGTTCTTC. Together with reference TRBV2 and TRBJ2-1, the CDR3 gives the full variable domain: EPEVTQTPSHQVTQMGQEVILRCVPISNHLYFYWYRQILGQKVEFLVSFYNNEISEKSEIFDDQFSVERPDGSNFTLKIRSTKLEDSAMYFCASSEAGGDYNEQFFGPGTRLTVL.

The chain uses TRBV29-1 and TRBJ2-4; D possibly corresponds to TRBD2 (5 bases). This CDR3 has 12 residues. The germline CDR1 and CDR2 sequences are SQVTM and ANQGSEA. Trimming removed 5 bases at V and 8 bases at J, with 13 bases between. The CDR3 here is CSVRPSMHIQYF. The CDR3 DNA reads TGCAGCGTTCGTCCTAGCATGCACATTCAGTACTTC.